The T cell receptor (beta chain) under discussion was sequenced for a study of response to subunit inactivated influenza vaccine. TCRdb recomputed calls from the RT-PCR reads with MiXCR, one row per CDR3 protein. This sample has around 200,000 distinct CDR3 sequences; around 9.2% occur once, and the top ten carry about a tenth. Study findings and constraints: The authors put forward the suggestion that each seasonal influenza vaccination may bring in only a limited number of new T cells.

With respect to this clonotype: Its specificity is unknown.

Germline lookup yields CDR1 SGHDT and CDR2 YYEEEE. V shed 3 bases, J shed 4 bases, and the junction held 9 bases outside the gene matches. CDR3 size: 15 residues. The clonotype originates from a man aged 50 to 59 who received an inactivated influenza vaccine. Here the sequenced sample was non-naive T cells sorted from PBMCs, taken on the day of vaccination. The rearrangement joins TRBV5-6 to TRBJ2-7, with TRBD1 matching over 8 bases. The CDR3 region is CASSWPGTGFYEQYF. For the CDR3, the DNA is TGTGCCAGCAGCTGGCCCGGGACAGGATTTTACGAGCAGTACTTC. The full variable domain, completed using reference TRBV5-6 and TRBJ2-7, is DAGVTQSPTHLIKTRGQQVTLRCSPKSGHDTVSWYQQALGQGPQFIFQYYEEEERQRGNFPDRFSGHQFPNYSSELNVNALLLGDSALYLCASSWPGTGFYEQYFGPGTRLTVT.